A single sample is the source of the 18 T cell receptor beta chains below, sequenced in a study of breast tumors, draining lymph nodes, adjacent tissues. The lymph nodes were axillary draining lymph nodes from breast cancer patients. TCRdb ran MiXCR on the multiplex PCR reads and lists one entry per CDR3 protein. In the table there are around 130,000 distinct CDR3 sequences, approximately 32% of which are singletons. Sequencing input: axillary lymph node tissue. These receptors all come from a female donor with breast cancer. Some clones in this sample may be carry-over from other donors' samples.

There are many counts of this clonotype. This chain links TRBV6-6 with TRBJ2-1; tentative D call: TRBD1 (6 bases). The CDR3 extends over 15 amino acids. The germline CDR1 and CDR2 sequences are MNHNY and SVGAGI (reference sequence). V lost 2 bases, J lost 8 bases, and 16 bases lay in between. The CDR3 loop is CASSYGGRGVDEQFF. CDR3 DNA: TGTGCCAGCAGTTACGGCGGCAGGGGCGTAGATGAGCAGTTCTTC.

A note on this clonotype: A read error may be the cause here, since a much bigger clone is one base away. The V call is TRBV11-2, the J call TRBJ2-1; unclear D gene. CDR1 and CDR2 (germline): SGHAT, FQNNGV. The CDR3 consists of 11 residues. Written as DNA, the CDR3 is TGTGCCAGCAGCGTAGACAATGAGCCGTTCTTC. This gives the protein CASSVDNEPFF.

The chain employs TRBV6-1 and TRBJ1-6; D perhaps matches TRBD1 (5 bases). This CDR3 has 15 residues. Germline loops: CDR1 MNHNS, CDR2 SASEGT. V lost 10 bases to trimming and J lost 3 bases, with 16 bases between them. CDR3 in amino acids: CANTGDGDYNSPLHF. The CDR3 nucleotides are TGTGCCAACACCGGGGACGGGGACTATAATTCACCCCTCCACTTT.

The V gene is TRBV20-1, the J gene TRBJ2-7; 10 nucleotides match TRBD1. Germline CDR1 reads DFQATT; CDR2 reads SNEGSKA (reference sequence). The CDR3 extends over 13 amino acids. The J segment lost 3 bases and the V segment lost 6 bases, leaving 5 bases of the junction unmatched. CDR3 bases: TGCAGTGCCAACGACAGGGGGCTCTACGAGCAGTACTTC. This gives the protein CSANDRGLYEQYF.

This clonotype has more than one count but fewer than ten. A single base separates this from a much larger clone, so it may be a read error. The chain recombines TRBV12-3 or TRBV12-4 with TRBJ2-2; D gene ambiguous. The CDR3 extends over 14 amino acids. The germline V and J ends were trimmed by 4 bases and 4 bases, with 10 bases remaining between them. The CDR3 sequence: CASSSPGPTGELFF. In nucleotides, the CDR3 is TGTGCCAGCAGTTCCCCCGGTCCCACCGGGGAGCTGTTTTTT.

This clonotype was found many times. This chain connects TRBV25-1 to TRBJ2-3, with TRBD2 as a possible D gene (6 bases). The CDR3 loop spans 15 amino acids. Germline CDR1 and CDR2: MGHDK and SYGVNS. V was shortened by 1 base and J by 5 bases, with 13 bases between the two germline ends. The CDR3 nucleotides read TGTGCCAGCAGTGAATTAATAGGCGGGGTAGATACGCAGTATTTT. It codes for CASSELIGGVDTQYF.

This clonotype was seen many times. V usage is TRBV19 and J usage is TRBJ1-5; a weak D match, TRBD1 (5 bases). Trimming removed 9 bases from V and 7 bases from J, with 16 bases in between. This CDR3 is built from 13 residues. Germline assignment: CDR1 LNHDA and CDR2 SQIVND (reference sequence). The CDR3 spells CASSDSEEQPQHF. CDR3 DNA sequence: TGTGCCAGCTCCGACAGTGAGGAACAGCCCCAGCATTTT.

The J gene is TRBJ1-1, the V gene TRBV7-3; D perhaps matches TRBD1 (5 bases). The CDR3 is made up of 13 amino acids. V was clipped by 5 bases and J by 5 bases, with 12 bases between them. Germline V gives CDR1 SGHTA, CDR2 FQGTGA. The CDR3 DNA reads TGTGCCAGCAGCCGACAGATGGATACTGAAGCTTTCTTT. It codes for CASSRQMDTEAFF.

This clonotype was seen only a few times. A read error may explain this, as a much larger clone is one base away. The rearrangement uses TRBV6-6 and TRBJ2-2, with TRBD2 as a possible D gene (5 bases). The CDR3 has 13 residues. Between the trimmed V and J ends, which lost 7 bases and 5 bases, there was a span of 11 bases. The germline CDR1 and CDR2 sequences are MNHNY and SVGAGI (reference sequence). CDR3 nucleotides: TGTGCCAGCACCCACCGGGAAACCGGGGAGCTGTTTTTT. Translating gives CASTHRETGELFF.

This clonotype was seen ten or more times. CDR3 loop: CASSPLAGPQETQYF. Written as DNA, the CDR3 is TGCGCCAGCAGCCCGCTAGCGGGGCCCCAAGAGACCCAGTACTTC. V is TRBV4-3 and J is TRBJ2-5, with 9 positions matching TRBD2. Germline V gives CDR1 LGHNA, CDR2 YSLEER. The CDR3 contains 15 residues. V dropped 4 bases and J dropped 1; count of bases not matched to a gene: 4.

Details on this clonotype: This may be a read error: a much more frequent sequence differs by one nucleotide. The rearrangement uses TRBV6-1 and TRBJ1-5; D is unclear. V lost 4 bases, J lost 1 base, and 8 bases lay in between. Germline CDR1 MNHNS, CDR2 SASEGT. There are 14 residues in the CDR3. The CDR3 DNA follows: TGTGCCAGCAGTGGGGTTCCGAGCAATCAGCCCCAGCATTTT. Translating it yields CASSGVPSNQPQHF.

This clonotype came up many times. The chain couples TRBV10-3 to TRBJ1-5; D not certain. Trimming removed 5 bases from V and 9 bases from J, with 17 bases in between. This CDR3 spans 14 amino acids. CDR1 ENHRY and CDR2 SYGVKD come from the germline V gene. The CDR3 protein is CAISREIGERPQHF. The CDR3 region has the DNA TGTGCCATCAGTCGGGAGATCGGGGAGCGGCCCCAGCATTTT.

V gene TRBV6-5 combines with J gene TRBJ2-7; tentatively, D is TRBD1 or TRBD2 (5 bases each). CDR3 size: 13 residues. In germline, CDR1 is MNHEY, CDR2 SVGAGI. The ends were cut back, 6 bases at V and 2 bases at J, with 11 bases in the middle. This CDR3 is CASRPGTAYEQYF. The CDR3 region has the DNA TGTGCCAGCAGGCCCGGGACGGCCTACGAGCAGTACTTC.

The chain employs TRBV5-5 and TRBJ2-3, with D possibly TRBD2 on 6 matching bases. Germline V gives CDR1 SGHKS, CDR2 YYEKEE (reference sequence). This CDR3 spans 19 amino acids. Deletions cut 0 bases from V and 0 bases from J, with 20 bases between. CDR3 region: CASSLGAAGFRTSTDTQYF. The CDR3 DNA is TGTGCCAGCAGCTTGGGAGCGGCGGGGTTTCGTACTAGCACAGATACGCAGTATTTT.

This clonotype was detected ten times or more. The rearrangement links TRBV6-5 to TRBJ1-3, with D hard to call. Trimming shortened V by 0 bases and J by 2 bases, and 14 bases separated the two germline ends. Germline V gives CDR1 MNHEY, CDR2 SVGAGI. This CDR3 spans 17 amino acids. The CDR3 DNA reads TGTGCCAGCAGTTACTCTGGGCGGGTTGGGGCTGGAAACACCATATATTTT. Translated: CASSYSGRVGAGNTIYF.

For this clonotype: No DNA is shown, since the ends of the CDR3 on it are uncertain; the CDR3 is the one TCRdb lists. The chain links TRBV7-2 to TRBJ2-3; the table gives TRBD2 as D, unverified against the DNA. The CDR3 adds up to 21 amino acids, both ends counted. From germline, CDR1 is SGHTA and CDR2 FQGNSA. CDR3 in amino acids: CASSFYICSAELKRGKDTQYF.

This clonotype was found many times. The chain combines TRBV6-2 or TRBV6-3 with TRBJ2-7; D is possibly TRBD2 (5 bases). Looked up from germline, CDR1 is MNHEY and CDR2 is SVGEGT. The V end lost 4 bases, the J end lost 9 bases, and 25 bases lay between the germline ends. The CDR3 extends over 16 amino acids. CDR3 DNA: TGTGCCAGCAGTTTTTACCGCTCATCGGGAAGGGTGGGGCAGTACTTC. It specifies CASSFYRSSGRVGQYF.

This clonotype occurred a few times. A much larger clonotype is one base distant, so this may be a read error. Likely a read error: the CDR3 ends without its conserved phenylalanine or tryptophan. The chain links TRBV19 to TRBJ1-2, with 9 bases aligning to TRBD1. This CDR3 is 16 amino acids long. V lost 5 bases and J lost 5; bases outside the gene matches: 12. CDR1 and CDR2 (germline): LNHDA, SQIVND (reference sequence). CDR3 nucleotides: TGTGCCAGTAGTGGCCGACAGGGGGGCCTTAATTATGGCTACACCTCC. It codes for CASSGRQGGLNYGYTS.